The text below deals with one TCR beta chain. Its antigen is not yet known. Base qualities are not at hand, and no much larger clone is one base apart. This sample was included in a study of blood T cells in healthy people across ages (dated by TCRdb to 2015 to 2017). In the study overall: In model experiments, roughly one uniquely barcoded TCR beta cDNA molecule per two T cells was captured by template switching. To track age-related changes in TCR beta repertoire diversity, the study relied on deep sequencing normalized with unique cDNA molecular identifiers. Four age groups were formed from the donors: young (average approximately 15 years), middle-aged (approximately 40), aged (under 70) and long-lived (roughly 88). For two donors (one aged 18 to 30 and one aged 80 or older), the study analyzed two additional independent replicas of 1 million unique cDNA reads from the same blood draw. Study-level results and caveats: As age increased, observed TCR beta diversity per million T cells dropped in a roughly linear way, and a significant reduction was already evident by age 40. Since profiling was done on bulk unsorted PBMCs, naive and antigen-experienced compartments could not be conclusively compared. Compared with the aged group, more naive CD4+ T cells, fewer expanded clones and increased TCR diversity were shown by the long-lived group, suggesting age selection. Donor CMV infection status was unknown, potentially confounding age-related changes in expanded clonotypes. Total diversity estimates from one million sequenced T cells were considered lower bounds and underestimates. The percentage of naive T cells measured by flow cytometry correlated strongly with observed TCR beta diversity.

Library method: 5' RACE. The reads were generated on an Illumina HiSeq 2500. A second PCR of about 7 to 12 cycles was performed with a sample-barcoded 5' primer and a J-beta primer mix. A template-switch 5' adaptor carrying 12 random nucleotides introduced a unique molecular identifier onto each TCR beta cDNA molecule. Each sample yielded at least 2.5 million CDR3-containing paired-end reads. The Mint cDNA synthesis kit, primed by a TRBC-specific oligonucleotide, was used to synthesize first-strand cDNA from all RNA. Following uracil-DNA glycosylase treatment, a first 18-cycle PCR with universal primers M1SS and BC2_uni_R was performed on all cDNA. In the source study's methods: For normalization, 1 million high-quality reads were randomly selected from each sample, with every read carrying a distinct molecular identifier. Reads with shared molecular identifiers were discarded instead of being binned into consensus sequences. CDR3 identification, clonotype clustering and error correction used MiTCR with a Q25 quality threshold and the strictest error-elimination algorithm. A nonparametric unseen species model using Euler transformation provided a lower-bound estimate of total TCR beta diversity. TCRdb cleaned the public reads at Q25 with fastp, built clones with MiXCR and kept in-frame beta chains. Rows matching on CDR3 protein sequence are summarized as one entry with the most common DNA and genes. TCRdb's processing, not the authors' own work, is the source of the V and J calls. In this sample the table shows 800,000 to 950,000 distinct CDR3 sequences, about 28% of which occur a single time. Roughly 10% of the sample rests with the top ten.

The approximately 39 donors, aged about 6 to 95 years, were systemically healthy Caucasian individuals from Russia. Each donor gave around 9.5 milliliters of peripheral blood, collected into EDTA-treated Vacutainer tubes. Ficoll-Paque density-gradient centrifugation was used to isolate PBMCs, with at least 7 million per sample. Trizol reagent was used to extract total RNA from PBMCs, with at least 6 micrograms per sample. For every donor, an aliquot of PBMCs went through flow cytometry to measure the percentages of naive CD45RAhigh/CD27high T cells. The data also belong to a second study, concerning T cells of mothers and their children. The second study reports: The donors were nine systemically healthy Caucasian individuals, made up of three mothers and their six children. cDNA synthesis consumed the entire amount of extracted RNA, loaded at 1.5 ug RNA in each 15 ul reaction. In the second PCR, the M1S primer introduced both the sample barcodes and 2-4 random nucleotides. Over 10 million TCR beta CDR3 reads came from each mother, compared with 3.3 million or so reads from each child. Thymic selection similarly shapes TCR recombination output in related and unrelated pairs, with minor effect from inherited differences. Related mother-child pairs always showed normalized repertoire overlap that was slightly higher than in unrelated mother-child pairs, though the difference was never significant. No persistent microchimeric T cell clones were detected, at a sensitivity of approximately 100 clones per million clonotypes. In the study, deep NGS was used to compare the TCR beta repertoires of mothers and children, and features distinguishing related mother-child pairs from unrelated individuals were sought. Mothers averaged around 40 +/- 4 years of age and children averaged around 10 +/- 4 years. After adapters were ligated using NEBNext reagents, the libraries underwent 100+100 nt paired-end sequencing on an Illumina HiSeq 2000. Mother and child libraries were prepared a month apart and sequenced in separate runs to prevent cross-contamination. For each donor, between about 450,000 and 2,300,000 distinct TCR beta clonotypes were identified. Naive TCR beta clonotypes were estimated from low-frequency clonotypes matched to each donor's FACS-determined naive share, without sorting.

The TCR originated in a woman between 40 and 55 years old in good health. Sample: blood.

The CDR3 region: CASSLPGASDVPQYF. The DNA reads TGTGCCAGCAGTTTACCAGGGGCTAGCGATGTTCCGCAGTATTTT. This chain is built from TRBV28 and TRBJ2-3; the D segment may tentatively be TRBD1 or TRBD2, each giving 6 matched bases. Relative to germline, V is 2 bases shorter and J is 10 bases shorter, with 19 bases between their ends. The germline V gene yields MDHEN for CDR1 and SYDVKM for CDR2. The CDR3 spans 15 residues, from the cysteine through the phenylalanine. Only CDR3 DNA is held: 45 bases, read in frame from base 1.